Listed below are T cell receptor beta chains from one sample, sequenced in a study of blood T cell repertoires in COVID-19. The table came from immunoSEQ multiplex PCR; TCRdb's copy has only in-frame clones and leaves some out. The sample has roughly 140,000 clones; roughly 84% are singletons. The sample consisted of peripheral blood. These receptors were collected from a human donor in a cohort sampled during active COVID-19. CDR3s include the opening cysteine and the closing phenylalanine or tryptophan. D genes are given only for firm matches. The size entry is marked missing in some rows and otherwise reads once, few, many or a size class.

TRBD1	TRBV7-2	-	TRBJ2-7	TGTGCCAGCAGCTTAGTGGGACAGACCTACGAGCAGTACTTC	CASSLVGQTYEQYF
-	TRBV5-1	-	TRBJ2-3	TGCGCCAGCCACACAACAGATACGCAGTATTTT	CASHTTDTQYF
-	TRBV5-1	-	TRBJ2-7	TGCGCCAGCAGCTTGGGGGGTAGCGCGGCCTACGAGCAGTACTTC	CASSLGGSAAYEQYF
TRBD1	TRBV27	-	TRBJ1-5	TGTGCCAGCAGTTTAAGGACAGGGGGCGGGCAGCCCCAGCATTTT	CASSLRTGGGQPQHF
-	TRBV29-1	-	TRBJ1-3	TGCAGCGTTGCGCCAGGCCCCTCTGGAAACACCATATATTTT	CSVAPGPSGNTIYF
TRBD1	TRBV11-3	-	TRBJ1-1	TGTGCCAGCAGCCCTGGACAGGGGGTCACTGAAGCTTTCTTT	CASSPGQGVTEAFF
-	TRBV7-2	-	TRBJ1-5	TGTGCCAGCAGCTTGAGTTCCGGTCAGCCCCAGCATTTT	CASSLSSGQPQHF
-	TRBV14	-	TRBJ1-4	TGTGCCAGCAGCCAAGATCTTCGGGAAAAACTGTTTTTT	CASSQDLREKLFF
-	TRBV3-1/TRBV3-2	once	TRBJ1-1	TGTGCCAGCAGCCCAAGCGGACTGAACACTGAAGCTTTCTTT	CASSPSGLNTEAFF
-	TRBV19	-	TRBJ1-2	TGTGCCAGTAGTATACTGAACTATGGCTACACCTTC	CASSILNYGYTF